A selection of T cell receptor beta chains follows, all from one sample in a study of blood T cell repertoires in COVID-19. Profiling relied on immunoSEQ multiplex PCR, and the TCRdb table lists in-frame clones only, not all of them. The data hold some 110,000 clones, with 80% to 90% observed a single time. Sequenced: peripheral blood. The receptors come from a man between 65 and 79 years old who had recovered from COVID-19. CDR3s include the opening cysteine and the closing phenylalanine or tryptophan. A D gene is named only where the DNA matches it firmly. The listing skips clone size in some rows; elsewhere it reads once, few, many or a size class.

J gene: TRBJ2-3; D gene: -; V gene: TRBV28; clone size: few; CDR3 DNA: TGTGCCAGCAGTTTCCAGGACTCTAGCACAGATACGCAGTATTTT; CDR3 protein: CASSFQDSSTDTQYF
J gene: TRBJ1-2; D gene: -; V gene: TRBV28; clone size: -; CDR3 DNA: TGTGCCAGCAGCCGTTTGCCGACAGACCACTATGGCTACACCTTC; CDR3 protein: CASSRLPTDHYGYTF
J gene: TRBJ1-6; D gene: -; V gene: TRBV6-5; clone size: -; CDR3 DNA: TGTGCCAGCAGTATACAGGCACCCCTCCACTTT; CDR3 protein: CASSIQAPLHF
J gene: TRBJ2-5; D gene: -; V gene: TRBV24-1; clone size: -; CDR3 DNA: TGTGCCACCAGTGATCCAGGGACAGCGGGAGAGACCCAGTACTTC; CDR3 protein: CATSDPGTAGETQYF
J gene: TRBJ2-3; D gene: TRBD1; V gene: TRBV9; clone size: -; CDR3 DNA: TGTGCCAGCAGCCCGGGACAGCTCACAGATACGCAGTATTTT; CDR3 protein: CASSPGQLTDTQYF
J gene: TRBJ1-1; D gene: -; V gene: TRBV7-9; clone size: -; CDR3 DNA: TGTGCCAGCAGCTTAGCGCGGTTCGGAAGCACTGAAGCTTTCTTT; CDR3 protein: CASSLARFGSTEAFF
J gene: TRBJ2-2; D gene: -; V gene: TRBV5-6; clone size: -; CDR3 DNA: TGTGCCAGCAATTCAGTGACCGGGGAGCTGTTTTTT; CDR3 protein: CASNSVTGELFF
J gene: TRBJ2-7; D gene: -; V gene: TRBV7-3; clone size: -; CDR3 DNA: TGTGCCAGCAGCTTAACGGGTTCAGGGACCTACGAGCAGTACTTC; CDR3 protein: CASSLTGSGTYEQYF
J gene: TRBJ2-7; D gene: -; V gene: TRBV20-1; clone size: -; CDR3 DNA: TGCAGTGCCAGGGTGCCCTACGAGCAGTACTTC; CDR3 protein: CSARVPYEQYF
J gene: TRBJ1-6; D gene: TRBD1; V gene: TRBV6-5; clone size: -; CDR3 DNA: TGTGCCAGCAGCGTACAGGGGGACGGTTCACCCCTCCACTTT; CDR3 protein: CASSVQGDGSPLHF
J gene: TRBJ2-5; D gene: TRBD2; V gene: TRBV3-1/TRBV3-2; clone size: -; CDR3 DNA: TGTGCCAGCAGCCCTCAGCGAGCGGGAGATCGGGAGACCCAGTACTTC; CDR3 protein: CASSPQRAGDRETQYF
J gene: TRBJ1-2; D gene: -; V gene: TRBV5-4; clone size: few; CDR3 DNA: TGTGCCAGCACCCAAAGAGGGGGGGCGCGGGGCTACACCTTC; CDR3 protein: CASTQRGGARGYTF
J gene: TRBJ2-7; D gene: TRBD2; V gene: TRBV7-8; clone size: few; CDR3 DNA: TGTGCCAGCAGCTTACTCAGCCTAGCGGGAGCCTACGAGCAGTACTTC; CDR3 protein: CASSLLSLAGAYEQYF
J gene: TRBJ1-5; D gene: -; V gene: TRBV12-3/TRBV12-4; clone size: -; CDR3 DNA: TGTGCCAGCAGTTACATGAATCAGCCCCAGCATTTT; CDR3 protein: CASSYMNQPQHF
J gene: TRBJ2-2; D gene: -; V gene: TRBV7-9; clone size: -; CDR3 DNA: TGTGCCAGCAGCTTAGCCCGCACCGGGGAGCTGTTTTTT; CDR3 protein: CASSLARTGELFF
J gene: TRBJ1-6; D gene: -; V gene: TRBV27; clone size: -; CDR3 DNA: TGTGCCAGCAGTTTAGGGATGGGAGGGGCCTGGGAGTCACCCCTCCACTTT; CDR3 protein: CASSLGMGGAWESPLHF
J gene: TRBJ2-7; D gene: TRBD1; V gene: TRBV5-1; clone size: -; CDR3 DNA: TGCGCCAGCAGCTTGGGCCAGGGGGCGGTTTGGGAGCAGTACTTC; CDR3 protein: CASSLGQGAVWEQYF
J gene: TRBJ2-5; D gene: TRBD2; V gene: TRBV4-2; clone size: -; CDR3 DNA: TGTGCCAGCAGCCAAGACCTGGCGCGGGGGCAAGAGACCCAGTACTTC; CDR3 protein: CASSQDLARGQETQYF
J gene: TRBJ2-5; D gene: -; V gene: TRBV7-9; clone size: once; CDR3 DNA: TGTGCCAGCAGTCCCCGGGGGGCCGGAGTGACCCAGTACTTC; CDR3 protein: CASSPRGAGVTQYF
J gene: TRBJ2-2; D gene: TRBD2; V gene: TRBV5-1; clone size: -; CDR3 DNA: TGCGCCAGCAGCTTGGCCCCCGCCCTAGCGGGGAGGATCAACACCGGGGAGCTGTTTTTT; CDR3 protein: CASSLAPALAGRINTGELFF
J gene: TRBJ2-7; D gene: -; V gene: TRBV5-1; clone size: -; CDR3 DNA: TGCGCCAGCAGCTTGACGGCAGGGGCGGCCTACGAGCAGTACTTC; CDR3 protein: CASSLTAGAAYEQYF
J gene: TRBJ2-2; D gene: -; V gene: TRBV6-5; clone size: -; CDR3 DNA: TGTGCCAGCAGTTACCCCCAGGGGAACACCGGGGAGCTGTTTTTT; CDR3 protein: CASSYPQGNTGELFF